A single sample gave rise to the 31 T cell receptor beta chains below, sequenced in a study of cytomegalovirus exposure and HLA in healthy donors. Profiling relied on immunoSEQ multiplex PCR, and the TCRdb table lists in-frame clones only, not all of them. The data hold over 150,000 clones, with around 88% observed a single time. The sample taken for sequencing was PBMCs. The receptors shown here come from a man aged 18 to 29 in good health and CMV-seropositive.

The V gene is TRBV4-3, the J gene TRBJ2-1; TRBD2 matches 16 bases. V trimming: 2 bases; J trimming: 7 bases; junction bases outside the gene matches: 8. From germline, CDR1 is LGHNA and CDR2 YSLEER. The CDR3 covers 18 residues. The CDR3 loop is CASSQYGTSGGAGNEQFF. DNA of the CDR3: TGCGCCAGCAGCCAATACGGGACTAGCGGGGGGGCTGGTAATGAGCAGTTCTTC.

CDR3 residues: CASSLRTGGNTEAFF. For the CDR3, the DNA is TGTGCCAGCAGCTTGCGGACAGGGGGCAACACTGAAGCTTTCTTT. The chain uses TRBV5-4 and TRBJ1-1; TRBD1 matches 11 bases. V shed 1 base and J 2 bases; nucleotides not matched to a gene: 1. CDR3 size: 15 residues. CDR1 is SGHNT, CDR2 YYREEE, per germline (reference sequence).

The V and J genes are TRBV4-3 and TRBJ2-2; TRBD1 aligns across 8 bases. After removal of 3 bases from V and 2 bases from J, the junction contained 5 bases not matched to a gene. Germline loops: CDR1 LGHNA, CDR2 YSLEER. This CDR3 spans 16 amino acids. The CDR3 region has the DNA TGCGCCAGCAGCCAGAGGACAGGGTCCAACACCGGGGAGCTGTTTTTT. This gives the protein CASSQRTGSNTGELFF.

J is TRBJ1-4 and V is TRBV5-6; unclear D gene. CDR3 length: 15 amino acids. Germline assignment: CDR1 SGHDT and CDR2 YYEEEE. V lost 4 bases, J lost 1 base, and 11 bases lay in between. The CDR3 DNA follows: TGTGCCAGCAGCCAGAGGGTTTTAACTAATGAAAAACTGTTTTTT. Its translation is CASSQRVLTNEKLFF.

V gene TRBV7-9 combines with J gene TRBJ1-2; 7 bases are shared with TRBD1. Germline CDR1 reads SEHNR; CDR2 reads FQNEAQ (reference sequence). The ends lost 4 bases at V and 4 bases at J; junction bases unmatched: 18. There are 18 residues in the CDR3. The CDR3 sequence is CASSSPRGRSHSSYGYTF. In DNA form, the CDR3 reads TGTGCCAGCAGCTCCCCCAGGGGGAGAAGCCATAGCTCCTATGGCTACACCTTC.

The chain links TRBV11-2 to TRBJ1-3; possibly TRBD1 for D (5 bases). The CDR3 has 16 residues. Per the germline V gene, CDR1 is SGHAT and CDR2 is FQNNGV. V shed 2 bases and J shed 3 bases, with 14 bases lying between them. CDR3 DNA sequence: TGTGCCAGCAGCTTATATTCTGGGGGAGGTGGAAACACCATATATTTT. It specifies CASSLYSGGGGNTIYF.

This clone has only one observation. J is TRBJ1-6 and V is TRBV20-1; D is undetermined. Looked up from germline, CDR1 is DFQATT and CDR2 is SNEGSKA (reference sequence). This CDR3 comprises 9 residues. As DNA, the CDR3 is TGCGCGGTTTCCCCACCCCTCCACTTT. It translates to CAVSPPLHF.

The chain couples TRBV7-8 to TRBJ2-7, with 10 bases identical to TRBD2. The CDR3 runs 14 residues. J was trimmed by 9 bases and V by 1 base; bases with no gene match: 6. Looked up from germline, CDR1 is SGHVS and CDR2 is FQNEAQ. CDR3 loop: CASSLEGTSAGQYF. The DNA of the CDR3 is TGTGCCAGCAGCTTAGAAGGGACTAGCGCCGGGCAGTACTTC. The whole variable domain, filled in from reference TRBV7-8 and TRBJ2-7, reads GAGVSQSPRYKVAKRGQDVALRCDPISGHVSLFWYQQALGQGPEFLTYFQNEAQLDKSGLPSDRFFAERPEGSVSTLKIQRTQQEDSAVYLCASSLEGTSAGQYFGPGTRLTVT.

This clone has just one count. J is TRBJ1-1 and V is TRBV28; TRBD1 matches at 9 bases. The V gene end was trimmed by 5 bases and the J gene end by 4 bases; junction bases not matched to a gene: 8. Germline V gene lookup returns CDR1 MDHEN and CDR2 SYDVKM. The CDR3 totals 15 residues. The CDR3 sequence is CASSPRDRAGTEAFF. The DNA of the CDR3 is TGTGCCAGCAGTCCCCGGGACAGGGCAGGCACTGAAGCTTTCTTT.

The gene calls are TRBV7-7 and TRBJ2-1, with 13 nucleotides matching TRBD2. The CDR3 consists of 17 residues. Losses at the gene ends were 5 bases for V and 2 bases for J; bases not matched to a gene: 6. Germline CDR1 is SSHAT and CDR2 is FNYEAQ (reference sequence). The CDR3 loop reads CASSPGTSGITYNEQFF. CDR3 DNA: TGTGCCAGCAGCCCTGGGACTAGCGGGATAACCTACAATGAGCAGTTCTTC.

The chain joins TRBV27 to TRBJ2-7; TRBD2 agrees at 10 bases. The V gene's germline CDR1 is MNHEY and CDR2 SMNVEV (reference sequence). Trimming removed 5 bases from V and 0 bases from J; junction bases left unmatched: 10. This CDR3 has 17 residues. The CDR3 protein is CASSPDRTSGSSYEQYF. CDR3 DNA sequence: TGTGCCAGCAGTCCCGATCGGACTAGCGGCAGCTCCTACGAGCAGTACTTC.

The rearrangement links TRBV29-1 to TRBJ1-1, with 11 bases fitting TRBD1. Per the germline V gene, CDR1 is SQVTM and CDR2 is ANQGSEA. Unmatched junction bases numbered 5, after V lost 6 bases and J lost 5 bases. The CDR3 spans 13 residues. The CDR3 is CSVRDRGGTEAFF. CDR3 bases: TGCAGCGTCCGGGACAGGGGGGGGACTGAAGCTTTCTTT.

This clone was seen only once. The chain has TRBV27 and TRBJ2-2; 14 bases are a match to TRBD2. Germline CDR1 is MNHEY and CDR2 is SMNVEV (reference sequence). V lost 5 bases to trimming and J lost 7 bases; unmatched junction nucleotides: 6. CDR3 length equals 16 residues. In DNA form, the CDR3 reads TGTGCCAGCAGTCTCGGGACTAGCGGGAGCAACGGGGAGCTGTTTTTT. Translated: CASSLGTSGSNGELFF.

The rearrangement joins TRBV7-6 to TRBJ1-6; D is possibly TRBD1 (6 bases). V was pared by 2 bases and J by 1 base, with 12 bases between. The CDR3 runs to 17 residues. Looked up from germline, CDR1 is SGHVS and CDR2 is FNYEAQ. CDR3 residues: CASSLSDSRSYNSPLHF. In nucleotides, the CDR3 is TGTGCCAGCAGCTTATCGGACAGTCGATCCTATAATTCACCCCTCCACTTT. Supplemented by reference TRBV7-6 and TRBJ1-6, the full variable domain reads GAGVSQSPRYKVTKRGQDVALRCDPISGHVSLYWYRQALGQGPEFLTYFNYEAQQDKSGLPNDRFSAERPEGSISTLTIQRTEQRDSAMYRCASSLSDSRSYNSPLHFGNGTRLTVT.

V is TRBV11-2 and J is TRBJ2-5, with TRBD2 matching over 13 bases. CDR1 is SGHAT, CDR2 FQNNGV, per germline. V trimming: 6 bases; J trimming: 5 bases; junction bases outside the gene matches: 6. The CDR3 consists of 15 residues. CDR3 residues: CASSRLAGGRETQYF. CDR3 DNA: TGTGCCAGCAGTCGACTAGCGGGGGGCCGGGAGACCCAGTACTTC.

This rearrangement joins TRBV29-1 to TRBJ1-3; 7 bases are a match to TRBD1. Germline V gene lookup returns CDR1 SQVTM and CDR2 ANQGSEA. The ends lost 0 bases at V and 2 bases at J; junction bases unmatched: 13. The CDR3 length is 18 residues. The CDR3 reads CSVEDPVEGASPGNTIYF. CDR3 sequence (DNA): TGCAGCGTTGAAGATCCTGTTGAGGGGGCGAGCCCTGGAAACACCATATATTTT.

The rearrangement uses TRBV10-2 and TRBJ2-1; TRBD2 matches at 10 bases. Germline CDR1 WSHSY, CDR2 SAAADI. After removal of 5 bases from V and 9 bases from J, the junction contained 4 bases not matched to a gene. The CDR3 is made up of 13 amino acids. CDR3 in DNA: TGCGCCAGCAGTCTAGCGGGAGTGGGTGAGCAGTTCTTC. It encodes CASSLAGVGEQFF.

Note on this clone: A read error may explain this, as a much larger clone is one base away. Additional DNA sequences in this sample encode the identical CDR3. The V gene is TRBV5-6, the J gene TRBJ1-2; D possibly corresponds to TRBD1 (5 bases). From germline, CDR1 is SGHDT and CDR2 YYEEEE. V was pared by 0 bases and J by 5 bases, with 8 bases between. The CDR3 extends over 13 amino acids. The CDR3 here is CASSLEGAYGYTF. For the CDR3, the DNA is TGTGCCAGCAGCTTGGAAGGGGCTTATGGCTACACCTTC.

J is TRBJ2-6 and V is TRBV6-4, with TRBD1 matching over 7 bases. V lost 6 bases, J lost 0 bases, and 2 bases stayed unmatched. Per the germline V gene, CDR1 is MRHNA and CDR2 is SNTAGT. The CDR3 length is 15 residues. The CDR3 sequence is CASSQGDSGANVLTF. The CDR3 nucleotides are TGTGCCAGCAGCCAGGGGGACTCTGGGGCCAACGTCCTGACTTTC.

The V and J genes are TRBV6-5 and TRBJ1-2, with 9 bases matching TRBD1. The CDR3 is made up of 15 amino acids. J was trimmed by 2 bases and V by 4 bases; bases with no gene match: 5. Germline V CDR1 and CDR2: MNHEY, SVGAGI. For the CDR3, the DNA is TGTGCCAGCAGTTCCCCAGGGACAGGGAACTATGGCTACACCTTC. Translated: CASSSPGTGNYGYTF.

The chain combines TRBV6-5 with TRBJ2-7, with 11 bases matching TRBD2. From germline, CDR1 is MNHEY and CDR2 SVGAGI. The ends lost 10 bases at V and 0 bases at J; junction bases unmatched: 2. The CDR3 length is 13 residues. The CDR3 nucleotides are TGTGCCACACTAGCGGGGGACTCCTACGAGCAGTACTTC. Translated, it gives CATLAGDSYEQYF.

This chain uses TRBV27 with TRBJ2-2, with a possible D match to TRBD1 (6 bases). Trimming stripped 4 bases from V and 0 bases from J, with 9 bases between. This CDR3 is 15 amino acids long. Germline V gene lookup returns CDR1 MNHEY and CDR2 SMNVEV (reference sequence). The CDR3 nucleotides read TGTGCCAGCAGTTCCGGGACACCGAACACCGGGGAGCTGTTTTTT. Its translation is CASSSGTPNTGELFF.

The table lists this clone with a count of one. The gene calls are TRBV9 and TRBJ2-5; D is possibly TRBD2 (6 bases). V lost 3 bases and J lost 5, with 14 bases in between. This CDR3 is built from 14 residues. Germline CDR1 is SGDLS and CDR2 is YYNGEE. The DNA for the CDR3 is TGTGCCAGCAGCGGGGGCCTCCGGGGGGAGACCCAGTACTTC. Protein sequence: CASSGGLRGETQYF.

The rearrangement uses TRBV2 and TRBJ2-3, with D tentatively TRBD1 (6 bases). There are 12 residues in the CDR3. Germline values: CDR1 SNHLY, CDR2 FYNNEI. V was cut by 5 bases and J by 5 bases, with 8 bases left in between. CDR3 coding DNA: TGTGCCAGCAGTCAGACAGGAGATACGCAGTATTTT. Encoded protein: CASSQTGDTQYF.

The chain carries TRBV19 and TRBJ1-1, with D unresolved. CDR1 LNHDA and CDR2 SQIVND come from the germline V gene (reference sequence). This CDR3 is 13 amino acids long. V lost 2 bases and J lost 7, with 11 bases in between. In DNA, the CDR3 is TGTGCCAGTAGTATACGGGGAGCCCTTGAAGCTTTCTTT. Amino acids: CASSIRGALEAFF.

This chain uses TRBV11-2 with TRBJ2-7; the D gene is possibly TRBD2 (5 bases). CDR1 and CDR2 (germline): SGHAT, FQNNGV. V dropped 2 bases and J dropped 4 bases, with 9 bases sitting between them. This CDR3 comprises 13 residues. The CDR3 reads CASSLSRTYEQYF. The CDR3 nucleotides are TGTGCCAGCAGCTTATCGAGGACTTACGAGCAGTACTTC.

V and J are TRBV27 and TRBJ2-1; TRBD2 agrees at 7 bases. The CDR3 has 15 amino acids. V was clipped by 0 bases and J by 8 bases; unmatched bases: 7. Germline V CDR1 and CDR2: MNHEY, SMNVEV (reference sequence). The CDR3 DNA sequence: TGTGCCAGCAGTTTATCGTGGGGGGGTACCGATGAGCAGTTCTTC. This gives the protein CASSLSWGGTDEQFF.

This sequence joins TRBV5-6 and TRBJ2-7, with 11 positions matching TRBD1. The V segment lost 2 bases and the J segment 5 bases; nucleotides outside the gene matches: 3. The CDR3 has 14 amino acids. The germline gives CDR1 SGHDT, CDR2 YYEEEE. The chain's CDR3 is CASSFGTGGHEQYF. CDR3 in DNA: TGTGCCAGCAGCTTTGGGACAGGGGGACACGAGCAGTACTTC.

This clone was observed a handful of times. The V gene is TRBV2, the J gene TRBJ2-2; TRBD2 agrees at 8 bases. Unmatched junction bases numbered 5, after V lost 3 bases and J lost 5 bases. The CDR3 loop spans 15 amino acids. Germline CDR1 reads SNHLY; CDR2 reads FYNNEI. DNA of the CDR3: TGTGCCAGCAGTGAGACAACGGGGGGGACCGGGGAGCTGTTTTTT. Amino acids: CASSETTGGTGELFF.

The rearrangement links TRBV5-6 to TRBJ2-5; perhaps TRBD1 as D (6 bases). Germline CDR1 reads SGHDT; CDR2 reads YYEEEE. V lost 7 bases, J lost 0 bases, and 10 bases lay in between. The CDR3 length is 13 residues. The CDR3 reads CASWYRDQETQYF. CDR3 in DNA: TGTGCCAGCTGGTACAGGGACCAAGAGACCCAGTACTTC.

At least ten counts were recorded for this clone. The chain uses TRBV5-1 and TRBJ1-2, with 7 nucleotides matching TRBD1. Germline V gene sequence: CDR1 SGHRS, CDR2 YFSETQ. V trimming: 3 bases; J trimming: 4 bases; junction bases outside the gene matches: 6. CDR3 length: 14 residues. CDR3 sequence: CASSSDRTIYGYTF. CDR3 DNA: TGCGCCAGCAGCTCGGACAGGACTATCTATGGCTACACCTTC.